Listed here is a single T cell receptor beta chain. Only a few counts were recorded for this clonotype. It has no known antigen specificity. No base-level quality is on record; no much larger clone is a single base apart. The CDR3, cysteine through phenylalanine, is 16 amino acids long. Kept here is only the CDR3 DNA, which spans 48 bases and is read in frame from base 1. The trim is 6 bases for V and 5 bases for J, with a gap of 22 bases between the germline ends. CDR1 and CDR2 are drawn from the germline V gene (reference sequence): MNHEY, SMNVEV. This sample is drawn from a study of T cells in Graves' hyperthyroidism and ophthalmopathy (dated by TCRdb to 2018 to 2020). The study in broad terms: Peripheral blood samples were taken at initial diagnosis, before any treatment was given. To identify TCR V-J signatures that set the groups apart, the researchers used a discovery cohort of 100 patients, made up of under 50 with Graves' ophthalmopathy and about 60 with stable Graves' hyperthyroidism. Prospective prediction of ophthalmopathy was tested in an independent validation cohort consisting of 18 hyperthyroidism patients and approximately 16 patients who later progressed to ophthalmopathy. For training and testing, the 80 to 100 patients in the discovery cohort were randomly divided in a 7:3 ratio. The study also compared thyroid tissue and blood T-cell repertoires from about 6 Graves' hyperthyroidism patients. After sampling, hyperthyroidism patients received methimazole starting at 30 mg daily, and ophthalmopathy patients received high-dose intravenous methylprednisolone. According to the paper, TCR Vbeta CDR3 sequencing was carried out on over 130 peripheral blood samples, which came from 40 to 45 ophthalmopathy, around 74 hyperthyroidism and about 17 progressor patients.

Study-wide conclusions, independent of this receptor: Blood samples also contained most of the expanded thyroid clonotypes (frequency above 0.001), which suggests that blood repertoires may reflect thyroid immune responses. A model built on a 13 V-J signature distinguished ophthalmopathy from stable hyperthyroidism, reaching roughly 88% sensitivity and about 81% specificity in cross-validation and 80%/75% in testing. Sample size was not statistically predetermined, and investigators were not blinded to group allocation. During validation, the model predicted progression to ophthalmopathy a median of about 6.5 months ahead of onset, with almost 71% sensitivity and 72.22% specificity.

Amplification of TCR beta CDR3 regions was carried out from RNA transcripts. For the first round of RT-PCR on the TCR CDR3, the HTBI primer set was used together with the Qiagen OneStep RT-PCR kit. Libraries were constructed in a second round of multiplex PCR, after which size selection and purification were performed. Sequencing of the libraries was done on an Illumina HiSeq2000 using paired-end 100 bp reads. In the authors' own workflow: Raw data were processed with SOAPnuke, discarding reads with adapters, uncalled bases, mean Phred below 15, or no exact constant-primer or identifier match. High-quality paired reads were merged using COPE v1.2.5, and each unique nucleotide sequence was defined as a clonotype. MiTCR v1.1 was used to align the clonotypes against IMGT TRBV, TRBD and TRBJ reference segments. Analysis was restricted to V-J combinations with a frequency above 0.0001, which covered roughly 99% of repertoires. The TCS score was defined as F50 (clonal expansion) divided by E x V (chaos), with BLOSUM62-based TCRdist calculated between CDR3 peptides within each V-J. Welch's t-statistics and random forest reduced roughly 530 V-J features to around 14, which were used in a naive Bayes classifier (R e1071). TCRdb handled the public reads itself, with Q25 trimming in fastp and clone calling in MiXCR, and kept productive beta chains. When rows share a CDR3 protein, they turn into one entry using the most common DNA and genes. TCRdb, rather than the study authors, made the V and J calls. This sample holds about 400,000 distinct CDR3 sequences; 11% to 15% were observed only once. Approximately 29% of the sample lies in the top ten.

Ophthalmopathy patients had moderately to severely active disease, with a Clinical Activity Score of 3 or more, a NOSPECS grade of 4 or more, and a disease duration of less than 3 months. Patients with uncontrolled infections, other autoimmune diseases, pregnancy or lactation were excluded. Diagnoses were established on the basis of clinical symptoms, serum thyroxine and TRAb, thyroid ultrasound, and orbital computed tomography. PBMCs were separated from around 9.1 ml of fresh peripheral blood using Ficoll-Paque density gradient centrifugation. Trizol reagent was used to extract total RNA, and RNA quality was then checked on an Agilent 2100 Bioanalyzer.

This TCR came from a man aged 45-65 years with Graves' ophthalmopathy. Sequenced input: blood. The chain uses TRBV27 and TRBJ2-5; a tentative D call is TRBD2 (5 bases match). The sequenced DNA: TGTGCCAGCAGCCGAGCCTGGACCCTACCGGGGGAGACCCAGTACTTC. Its protein reads: CASSRAWTLPGETQYF.